This T cell receptor (beta chain) was obtained from a study of response to subunit inactivated influenza vaccine. The study, taken as a whole, reports: Only a handful of new T cells, the authors suggested, are recruited with each seasonal influenza vaccination.

The germline V gene encodes CDR1 SGHAT and CDR2 FQNNGV. This CDR3 has 19 amino acids. Trimming pared 6 bases from V and 8 bases from J, leaving 32 bases between. Each CDR3 protein gets one entry after TCRdb re-called the RT-PCR reads with MiXCR. The repertoire consists of around 570,000 distinct CDR3 sequences, with 7.6% occurring once and the leading ten covering 13%. Points on this clonotype: Antigen unknown.

Source: PBMCs from blood, taken about 23 months after vaccination. This sequence was found in a man in his fifties or sixties who received an inactivated influenza vaccine. The V gene is TRBV11-2, the J gene TRBJ2-1; perhaps D is TRBD1 or TRBD2 (6 bases each). This chain's CDR3 is CASRQRDTGRRLRSYEQFF. The DNA for the CDR3 is TGTGCCAGCAGACAGCGAGACACAGGGAGGCGTCTTCGGAGCTATGAGCAGTTCTTC.